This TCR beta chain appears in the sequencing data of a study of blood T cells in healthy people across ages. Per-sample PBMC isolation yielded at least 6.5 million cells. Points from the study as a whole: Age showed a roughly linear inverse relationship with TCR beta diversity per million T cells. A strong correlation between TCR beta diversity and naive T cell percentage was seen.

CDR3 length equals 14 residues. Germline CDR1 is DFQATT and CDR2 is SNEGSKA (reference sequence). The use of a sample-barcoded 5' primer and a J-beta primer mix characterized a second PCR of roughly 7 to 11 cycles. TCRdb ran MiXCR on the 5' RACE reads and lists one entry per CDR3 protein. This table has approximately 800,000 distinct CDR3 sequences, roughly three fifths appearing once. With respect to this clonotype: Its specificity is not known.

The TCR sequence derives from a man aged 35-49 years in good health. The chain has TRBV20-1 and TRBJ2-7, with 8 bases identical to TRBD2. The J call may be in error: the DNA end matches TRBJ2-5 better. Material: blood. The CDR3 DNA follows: TGCAGTGCTACCACTAGCGGCCGGAGGGAGACCCAGTACTTC. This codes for CSATTSGRRETQYF.